Listed below are T cell receptor beta chains from one sample, sequenced in a study of blood T cells in healthy people across ages. Each CDR3 protein gets one entry after TCRdb re-called the 5' RACE reads with MiXCR. The sample records roughly 680,000 distinct CDR3 sequences, 20% to 25% being singletons. The sequencing input was blood. The receptors originated from a man between 65 and 85 years old in good health. CDR3s include the opening cysteine and the closing phenylalanine or tryptophan. Fields, in order: V gene, J gene, D gene, CDR3 protein. The D gene is left open where the match is weak.

TRBV2	TRBJ2-1	TRBD2	CASSEGREVYNEQFF
TRBV6-5	TRBJ2-7	TRBD1	CASGRQGYSYEQYF
TRBV6-2/TRBV6-3	TRBJ2-5	.	CASNRNQETQYF
TRBV14	.	TRBD2	CASSQTSGRLEQYF
TRBV15	TRBJ2-5	.	CAASRARRGYQETQYF
TRBV7-9	TRBJ1-2	.	CASSNRDTGGGYTF
TRBV7-2	TRBJ1-4	.	CASRRSGPGEKLFF
TRBV5-1	TRBJ2-1	.	CASDLTGSGSYNEQFF
TRBV29-1	.	TRBD2	CSVHGLARRPYEQYF
TRBV28	TRBJ2-5	.	CATFAGAYQETQYF
TRBV7-9	TRBJ2-7	.	CASSLGVDEQYF
TRBV3-1	TRBJ2-1	.	CASSRQVGNEQFF
TRBV5-1	TRBJ2-3	.	CASSFAGDGADTQYF
TRBV6-1	TRBJ2-5	.	CASSEWSTALF
TRBV6-5	TRBJ2-1	TRBD2	CASSLTRLAGGPGQFF
TRBV12-3/TRBV12-4	TRBJ2-1	.	CASSTGRLDNEQFF
TRBV7-9	TRBJ1-1	TRBD1	CASSSRDRVNTEAFF
TRBV5-1	TRBJ2-5	.	CASTSGQTTETQYF
TRBV4-1	TRBJ2-5	.	CASSQGAGFQETQYF
TRBV7-2	.	.	CASSSRQGGTYEQYF
TRBV20-1	TRBJ2-1	.	CSAPLTSSSYNEQFF
TRBV5-1	TRBJ2-5	.	CASSLDGNRETQYF
TRBV6-1	TRBJ2-3	.	CASSDGTREYF
TRBV7-9	TRBJ2-6	.	CASSLDSGYNVLTF
TRBV3-1	TRBJ2-5	TRBD2	CASSSWTSGTSQETQYF
TRBV5-1	TRBJ2-3	TRBD2	CASSTGLASDTQYF
TRBV4-2	.	.	CASSPSSGQYSYEQYF